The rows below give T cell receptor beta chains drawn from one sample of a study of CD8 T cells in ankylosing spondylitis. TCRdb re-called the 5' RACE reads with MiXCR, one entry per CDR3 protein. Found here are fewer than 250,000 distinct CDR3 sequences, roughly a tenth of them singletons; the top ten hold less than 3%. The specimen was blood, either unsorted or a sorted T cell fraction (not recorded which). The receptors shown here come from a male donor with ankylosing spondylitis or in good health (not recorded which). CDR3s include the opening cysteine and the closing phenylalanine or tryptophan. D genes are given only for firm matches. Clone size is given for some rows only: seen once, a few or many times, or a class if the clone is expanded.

cdr3_nt: TGTGCCAGCAGTCAGGAGGCGAACACTGAAGCTTTCTTT; cdr3_aa: CASSQEANTEAFF; d_call: -; v_call: TRBV12-3/TRBV12-4; j_call: TRBJ1-1; clone_size: many
cdr3_nt: TGCGCCAGCAGTCAATCGGGGACTCACTCCTACAATGAGCAGTTCTTC; cdr3_aa: CASSQSGTHSYNEQFF; d_call: -; v_call: TRBV23-1; j_call: TRBJ2-1; clone_size: -
cdr3_nt: TGTGCCAGCAGTGAAACCCGAGGGACTAGCACCAATGAGCAGTTCTTC; cdr3_aa: CASSETRGTSTNEQFF; d_call: TRBD2; v_call: TRBV25-1; j_call: TRBJ2-1; clone_size: many
cdr3_nt: TGTGCCAGCAGCTACAGGGTTCCCACTGAAGCTTTCTTT; cdr3_aa: CASSYRVPTEAFF; d_call: -; v_call: TRBV4-2; j_call: TRBJ1-1; clone_size: few
cdr3_nt: TGTGCCAGCACCACCTCCCGGGACAGGGACTCCTACAATGAGCAGTTCTTC; cdr3_aa: CASTTSRDRDSYNEQFF; d_call: TRBD1; v_call: TRBV12-3/TRBV12-4; j_call: TRBJ2-1; clone_size: many
cdr3_nt: TGTGCCAGCAGCCAAGGGACAGGAGGCAATCAGCCCCAGCATTTT; cdr3_aa: CASSQGTGGNQPQHF; d_call: TRBD1; v_call: TRBV3-1; j_call: TRBJ1-5; clone_size: many
cdr3_nt: TGTGCCAGCAGCCAAAATCAGCCTGGCGAATGGAACACCGGGGAGCTGTTTTTT; cdr3_aa: CASSQNQPGEWNTGELFF; d_call: -; v_call: TRBV3-1; j_call: TRBJ2-2; clone_size: many
cdr3_nt: TGTGCCAGCAGCTTAGGGGTAGAGACCCGGTACTTC; cdr3_aa: CASSLGVETRYF; d_call: -; v_call: TRBV7-6; j_call: TRBJ2-5; clone_size: -
cdr3_nt: TGCAGTATCTCTGGGCGAGGGGAGACCCAGTACTTC; cdr3_aa: CSISGRGETQYF; d_call: -; v_call: TRBV20-1; j_call: TRBJ2-5; clone_size: many
cdr3_nt: TGTGCCAGCAGTTTAGCCGGTGGCGGGGAGCTGTTTTTT; cdr3_aa: CASSLAGGGELFF; d_call: -; v_call: TRBV12-3/TRBV12-4; j_call: TRBJ2-2; clone_size: many
cdr3_nt: TGTGCCAGCAGCTTTCCTCGGGACAGGGGATCCGCAGATACGCAGTATTTT; cdr3_aa: CASSFPRDRGSADTQYF; d_call: TRBD1; v_call: TRBV7-2; j_call: TRBJ2-3; clone_size: few
cdr3_nt: TGTGCCATCAGTGGGACACACGGGGACTATGGCTACACCTTC; cdr3_aa: CAISGTHGDYGYTF; d_call: -; v_call: TRBV10-3; j_call: TRBJ1-2; clone_size: few
cdr3_nt: TGTGCCAGCAGCAAAGAGGAGGGCACCGGAGCCAAAAACATTCAGTACTTC; cdr3_aa: CASSKEEGTGAKNIQYF; d_call: -; v_call: TRBV21-1; j_call: TRBJ2-4; clone_size: many
cdr3_nt: TGTGCCAGCAGTGAAGGGGGTGCAGACCAGTACTTC; cdr3_aa: CASSEGGADQYF; d_call: -; v_call: TRBV6-1; j_call: TRBJ2-5; clone_size: once
cdr3_nt: TGCAGTGCTAGCTCCTGGGTGAGCTCCTACAATGAGCAGTTCTTC; cdr3_aa: CSASSWVSSYNEQFF; d_call: -; v_call: TRBV20-1; j_call: TRBJ2-1; clone_size: -
cdr3_nt: TGTGCCTGGAGTGGGAACCCCCCGAACACTGAAGCTTTCTTT; cdr3_aa: CAWSGNPPNTEAFF; d_call: -; v_call: TRBV30; j_call: TRBJ1-1; clone_size: -
cdr3_nt: TGTGCCAGCAGTTACAGCGGTCGTTACGAGCAGTACTTC; cdr3_aa: CASSYSGRYEQYF; d_call: -; v_call: TRBV6-2/TRBV6-3; j_call: TRBJ2-7; clone_size: many
cdr3_nt: TGTGCCAGCACCCAGAGGCAGGGGTTCACCGGGGAGCTGTTTTTT; cdr3_aa: CASTQRQGFTGELFF; d_call: -; v_call: TRBV6-2/TRBV6-3; j_call: TRBJ2-2; clone_size: -
cdr3_nt: TGTGCCAGCAGGACCACGTTCAGGGTCCAAGAGACCCAGTACTTC; cdr3_aa: CASRTTFRVQETQYF; d_call: -; v_call: TRBV6-2/TRBV6-3; j_call: TRBJ2-5; clone_size: many
cdr3_nt: TGCGCCACGTCCCGGGACAGACAAGAGACCCAGTACTTC; cdr3_aa: CATSRDRQETQYF; d_call: TRBD1; v_call: TRBV5-1; j_call: TRBJ2-5; clone_size: many
cdr3_nt: TGTGCCAGCACTTCGACGCAGTCCTACGAGCAGTACTTC; cdr3_aa: CASTSTQSYEQYF; d_call: -; v_call: TRBV5-6; j_call: TRBJ2-7; clone_size: many
cdr3_nt: TGCAGTGCTAGAGATTTTCCAACGCGGGATACGCAGTATTTT; cdr3_aa: CSARDFPTRDTQYF; d_call: -; v_call: TRBV20-1; j_call: TRBJ2-3; clone_size: many